The 30 T cell receptor beta chains presented below share a single source sample, sequenced in a study of blood T cell repertoires in COVID-19 (TCRdb year 2020). The library was built by means of the immunoSEQ multiplex PCR assay. This immuneACCESS table, as held by TCRdb, lists in-frame sequences with V and J called but not all clones. Of the missing ones, under half trace to an unresolved V gene in checked studies; the others have no known cause. Across this sample there are some 220,000 clones, with roughly 80% seen only once. Of the sample, 5.1% is held by the ten largest clones. Sequencing was performed on peripheral blood. The receptor source for this set is a woman aged 60-70 years who had recovered from COVID-19.

This clone was seen once. The J gene is TRBJ1-2, the V gene TRBV15; TRBD1 matches 7 bases. The V and J ends lost 1 base and 2 bases, in that order; junction bases with no gene match: 4. CDR3 length: 15 amino acids. CDR1 is LNHNV, CDR2 YYDKDF, per germline (reference sequence). CDR3 sequence: CATSRAGTVNYGYTF. Here the CDR3 DNA reads TGTGCCACCAGCAGAGCCGGGACAGTAAACTATGGCTACACCTTC.

The V and J genes are TRBV9 and TRBJ2-3, with TRBD1 as a possible D gene (5 bases). The CDR3 is 15 residues long. V shed 0 bases and J shed 2 bases, with 10 bases lying between them. CDR1 and CDR2 from the germline V gene are SGDLS and YYNGEE. CDR3 sequence reads: CASSVVDSLTDTQYF. In DNA form, the CDR3 reads TGTGCCAGCAGCGTAGTTGACAGCCTCACAGATACGCAGTATTTT.

The CDR3 protein is CSVFSGGAIIADTQYF. The CDR3 DNA follows: TGCAGCGTTTTTAGCGGGGGGGCCATTATCGCAGATACGCAGTATTTT. The J gene is TRBJ2-3, the V gene TRBV29-1, with 11 bases matching TRBD2. The germline CDR1 and CDR2 sequences are SQVTM and ANQGSEA. The J segment lost 4 bases and the V segment lost 5 bases, leaving 11 bases of the junction unmatched. CDR3 length: 16 residues.

The DNA of the CDR3 is TGTGCCAGCAGCCCCCTGGGGCTAGCGGGGGGCTACAATGAGCAGTTCTTC. Amino acid sequence: CASSPLGLAGGYNEQFF. The chain recombines TRBV7-9 with TRBJ2-1; 11 bases fit TRBD2. Germline V gene lookup returns CDR1 SEHNR and CDR2 FQNEAQ (reference sequence). V trimming: 5 bases; J trimming: 3 bases; junction bases outside the gene matches: 9. The CDR3 is 17 residues long.

The chain uses TRBV6-5 and TRBJ2-1; 7 bases are shared with TRBD1. The CDR3 contains 12 residues. The germline V gene has CDR1 MNHEY and CDR2 SVGAGI. V trimming: 8 bases; J trimming: 9 bases; junction bases outside the gene matches: 7. This CDR3 is CASEKGAREQFF. The CDR3 bases are TGTGCCAGCGAAAAGGGGGCCCGTGAGCAGTTCTTC.

The V call is TRBV29-1, the J call TRBJ1-5, with 7 bases matching TRBD1. The CDR3 loop spans 13 amino acids. The V and J ends lost 4 bases and 11 bases, in that order; junction bases with no gene match: 11. CDR1 and CDR2 (germline): SQVTM, ANQGSEA. CDR3 nucleotide sequence: TGCAGCGTTGTATCAGGGGGAGAGGGGGCCCAGCATTTT. Translation gives CSVVSGGEGAQHF.

The V gene is TRBV7-2, the J gene TRBJ2-1; no reliable D call. V was cut by 5 bases and J by 4 bases, with 21 bases left in between. Germline V lookup: CDR1 SGHTA, CDR2 FQGNSA. This CDR3 region has 17 residues. The CDR3 sequence is CASSPKISTRQYNEQFF. CDR3 in DNA: TGTGCCAGCAGCCCAAAAATCTCGACCCGACAATACAATGAGCAGTTCTTC.

The V call is TRBV4-2, the J call TRBJ1-5; possible D gene TRBD1, 6 bases. The length of the CDR3 is 14 residues. Germline CDR1 is LGHNA and CDR2 is YNFKEQ. V gave up 0 bases and J gave up 7 bases, with 10 bases separating them. In DNA, the CDR3 is TGTGCCAGCAGCCAAGAGGGGGCTGGGCAGCCCCAGCATTTT. Protein product: CASSQEGAGQPQHF.

V is TRBV5-5 and J is TRBJ2-1; 8 nucleotides align to TRBD2. Germline V gene lookup returns CDR1 SGHKS and CDR2 YYEKEE (reference sequence). V was pared by 0 bases and J by 6 bases, with 5 bases of the junction left unmatched. The CDR3 consists of 15 residues. CDR3 loop: CASSLVSGGTNEQFF. The CDR3 DNA follows: TGTGCCAGCAGCTTGGTCTCGGGGGGGACCAATGAGCAGTTCTTC. Full variable domain (rest looked up from reference TRBV5-5 and TRBJ2-1): DAGVTQSPTHLIKTRGQQVTLRCSPISGHKSVSWYQQVLGQGPQFIFQYYEKEERGRGNFPDRFSARQFPNYSSELNVNALLLGDSALYLCASSLVSGGTNEQFFGPGTRLTVL.

V is TRBV7-9 and J is TRBJ1-3; no clear D gene. This CDR3 is 15 amino acids long. Germline V gene lookup returns CDR1 SEHNR and CDR2 FQNEAQ (reference sequence). V gave up 3 bases and J gave up 4 bases, with 13 bases separating them. CDR3 sequence: CASSFPGIGGNTIYF. In DNA form, the CDR3 reads TGTGCCAGCAGCTTTCCCGGGATAGGGGGAAACACCATATATTTT.

The chain uses TRBV5-6 and TRBJ1-6; D unclear. The ends were cut back, 1 base at V and 8 bases at J, with 10 bases in the middle. The germline V gene encodes CDR1 SGHDT and CDR2 YYEEEE. This CDR3 is 14 amino acids long. The CDR3 loop is CASSLNGEHSPLHF. As DNA, the CDR3 is TGTGCCAGCAGCTTGAACGGGGAACATTCACCCCTCCACTTT. Filled out from reference TRBV5-6 and TRBJ1-6, the complete variable domain reads DAGVTQSPTHLIKTRGQQVTLRCSPKSGHDTVSWYQQALGQGPQFIFQYYEEEERQRGNFPDRFSGHQFPNYSSELNVNALLLGDSALYLCASSLNGEHSPLHFGNGTRLTVT.

This chain uses TRBV10-3 with TRBJ2-7, with 11 bases fitting TRBD1. The germline V gene has CDR1 ENHRY and CDR2 SYGVKD. CDR3 length equals 15 residues. V lost 10 bases to trimming and J lost 3 bases; unmatched junction nucleotides: 11. CDR3 coding DNA: TGTGCCACTCAGTTTACCGGGACAGGGGGCTACGAGCAGTACTTC. This encodes CATQFTGTGGYEQYF.

This chain joins TRBV28 and TRBJ2-2; perhaps TRBD2 as D (5 bases). The germline V gene has CDR1 MDHEN and CDR2 SYDVKM. The V and J ends lost 8 bases and 2 bases respectively, with 15 bases between them. This CDR3 spans 15 amino acids. The CDR3 is CASSIREKNTGELFF. In nucleotides, the CDR3 is TGTGCCAGCTCCATACGGGAAAAAAACACCGGGGAGCTGTTTTTT.

V usage is TRBV6-1 and J usage is TRBJ2-7, with 7 bases identical to TRBD1. J lost 4 bases, V lost 4 bases, and 16 bases had no gene match. The germline V gene encodes CDR1 MNHNS and CDR2 SASEGT. The CDR3 is 17 residues long. For the CDR3, the DNA is TGTGCCAGCAGTGGTATCCGGGACAGCCATTTCGGGTACGAGCAGTACTTC. This translates into CASSGIRDSHFGYEQYF.

This clone was recorded once. The gene calls are TRBV24-1 and TRBJ2-5, with 7 bases matching TRBD1. The CDR3 loop spans 13 amino acids. Trimming took 9 bases from V and 5 from J; bases not matched to a gene: 8. CDR1 is KGHDR and CDR2 is SFDVKD in the germline V gene. The chain's CDR3 is CATSRGPGETQYF. CDR3 nucleotide sequence: TGTGCCACCTCGAGGGGGCCGGGGGAGACCCAGTACTTC.

This clone was seen a single time. The chain uses TRBV13 and TRBJ2-7; maybe TRBD1 (6 bases). Between the trimmed V and J ends, which lost 3 bases and 6 bases, there was a span of 15 bases. The CDR3 is made up of 14 amino acids. Germline CDR1 reads PRHDT; CDR2 reads FYEKMQ (reference sequence). The CDR3 loop is CASSFPGTTGEQYF. The CDR3 coding sequence is TGTGCCAGCAGCTTCCCCGGGACAACTGGCGAGCAGTACTTC.

The rearrangement joins TRBV19 to TRBJ2-1; 13 bases map to TRBD2. Germline CDR1 and CDR2: LNHDA and SQIVND (reference sequence). The CDR3 sequence is 16 residues long. V shed 5 bases and J 4 bases; nucleotides not matched to a gene: 5. The CDR3 DNA sequence: TGTGCCAGTAGTGAGGGACTAGCGGGAATTTACAATGAGCAGTTCTTC. This sequence encodes CASSEGLAGIYNEQFF. Using reference TRBV19 and TRBJ2-1 for the parts outside the CDR3, the full variable domain is DGGITQSPKYLFRKEGQNVTLSCEQNLNHDAMYWYRQDPGQGLRLIYYSQIVNDFQKGDIAEGYSVSREKKESFPLTVTSAQKNPTAFYLCASSEGLAGIYNEQFFGPGTRLTVL.

The chain joins TRBV2 to TRBJ1-1, with D hard to call. Trimming took off 6 bases at V and 7 bases at J, with 12 bases between the two ends. This CDR3 has 12 amino acids. Germline values: CDR1 SNHLY, CDR2 FYNNEI. DNA of the CDR3: TGTGCCAGCAGAGCAGACATGATTGAAGCTTTCTTT. This translates into CASRADMIEAFF.

This rearrangement joins TRBV27 to TRBJ2-5, with 13 bases aligning to TRBD2. Germline V gene lookup returns CDR1 MNHEY and CDR2 SMNVEV (reference sequence). Trimming at V came to 5 bases and at J to 5 bases, leaving 8 bases not matched to a gene. The CDR3 consists of 16 residues. The CDR3 protein is CASSPGTSGDGETQYF. CDR3 bases: TGTGCCAGCAGTCCCGGGACTAGCGGGGACGGGGAGACCCAGTACTTC.

The chain combines TRBV7-8 with TRBJ1-3; D is uncertain. The germline gives CDR1 SGHVS, CDR2 FQNEAQ. V was shortened by 8 bases and J by 1 base, with 15 bases between the two germline ends. CDR3 length: 15 residues. The CDR3 loop is CASSTESSSGNTIYF. The CDR3 DNA reads TGTGCCAGCTCAACCGAATCCAGTTCTGGAAACACCATATATTTT.

The rearrangement links TRBV11-2 to TRBJ2-7; TRBD1 might be the D (6 bases). CDR1 and CDR2 from the germline V gene are SGHAT and FQNNGV. V lost 4 bases and J 3 bases, leaving 13 bases between the germline ends. The CDR3 is made up of 14 amino acids. CDR3 in amino acids: CASSSVTGFYEQYF. CDR3 DNA: TGTGCCAGCAGCTCCGTTACAGGGTTCTACGAGCAGTACTTC. Based on the CDR3 plus reference TRBV11-2 and TRBJ2-7, the full variable domain is EAGVAQSPRYKIIEKRQSVAFWCNPISGHATLYWYQQILGQGPKLLIQFQNNGVVDDSQLPKDRFSAERLKGVDSTLKIQPAKLEDSAVYLCASSSVTGFYEQYFGPGTRLTVT.

The chain has TRBV19 and TRBJ2-7, with 8 bases lining up with TRBD1. Germline CDR1 is LNHDA and CDR2 is SQIVND (reference sequence). This CDR3 spans 13 amino acids. Trimming removed 3 bases from V and 5 bases from J; junction bases left unmatched: 3. CDR3 bases: TGTGCCAGTAGTATCGACAGGGGCCACGAGCAGTACTTC. Encoded protein: CASSIDRGHEQYF.

About this clone: The same CDR3 is also encoded by other DNA sequences in this sample. The chain links TRBV9 to TRBJ2-3; D is unclear. The germline V gene has CDR1 SGDLS and CDR2 YYNGEE. The CDR3 has 14 residues. Trimming removed 0 bases from V and 1 base from J, with 6 bases in between. The CDR3 loop is CASSVARGTDTQYF. As DNA, the CDR3 is TGTGCCAGCAGCGTAGCGAGAGGCACAGATACGCAGTATTTT.

This chain connects TRBV5-3 to TRBJ1-2; 8 nucleotides match TRBD1. TRBV5-3 is recorded as an ORF, its role being uncertain. Trimming cost V 4 bases and J 4 bases; bases outside gene matches: 15. This CDR3 region has 17 residues. CDR3: CARSRRTGRCFSYGYTF. The CDR3 nucleotides read TGTGCCAGAAGCCGCCGGACAGGGCGTTGTTTTAGCTATGGCTACACCTTC.

The chain uses TRBV3-1 (or the pseudogene TRBV3-2) and TRBJ1-4; TRBD1 agrees at 8 bases. The CDR3 is 17 residues long. Germline-derived CDR1 and CDR2 are LGHDT and YNNKEL (reference sequence). V lost 2 bases and J lost 6; bases outside the gene matches: 11. The CDR3 sequence: CASSQTRQGLLYEKLFF. For the CDR3, the DNA is TGTGCCAGCAGCCAAACCCGACAGGGGCTCCTGTATGAAAAACTGTTTTTT.

The chain combines TRBV10-3 with TRBJ1-2; no firm D call. This CDR3 comprises 11 residues. CDR1 ENHRY and CDR2 SYGVKD come from the germline V gene. The V gene lost 6 bases and the J gene lost 11 bases, with 13 bases spanning the gap. The CDR3 DNA sequence: TGTGCCATCAGCGGGGTTGAAGGGTACACCTTC. It encodes CAISGVEGYTF.

This clone was counted once. The chain uses TRBV29-1 and TRBJ1-2; TRBD1 might be the D (5 bases). V gave up 4 bases and J gave up 5 bases, with 11 bases separating them. This CDR3 spans 12 amino acids. Per germline, CDR1 SQVTM and CDR2 ANQGSEA. For the CDR3, the DNA is TGCAGCGTTGCGGCCGGGACTTATGGCTACACCTTC. It translates to CSVAAGTYGYTF. Based on the CDR3 plus reference TRBV29-1 and TRBJ1-2, the full variable domain is SAVISQKPSRDICQRGTSLTIQCQVDSQVTMMFWYRQQPGQSLTLIATANQGSEATYESGFVIDKFPISRPNLTFSTLTVSNMSPEDSSIYLCSVAAGTYGYTFGSGTRLTVV.

The rearrangement uses TRBV7-8 and TRBJ1-1; D not certain. Germline CDR1 SGHVS, CDR2 FQNEAQ. This CDR3 has 14 residues. The V end was cut by 6 bases, the J end by 2 bases, with 13 bases between. The CDR3 coding sequence is TGTGCCAGCAGGACCCCCCGGGAAAACACTGAAGCTTTCTTT. This translates into CASRTPRENTEAFF.

This clone was detected only once. This rearrangement joins TRBV6-1 to TRBJ2-5; 10 positions agree with TRBD2. V shed 3 bases, J shed 4 bases, and the junction held 11 bases outside the gene matches. The CDR3 is made up of 17 amino acids. Looked up from germline, CDR1 is MNHNS and CDR2 is SASEGT. This CDR3 is CASSEVWGTSVAETQYF. The CDR3 DNA is TGTGCCAGCAGTGAGGTGTGGGGGACTAGCGTGGCAGAGACCCAGTACTTC.

The chain joins TRBV6-2 or TRBV6-3 to TRBJ1-1, with a weak D call TRBD1 (6 bases). This CDR3 spans 16 amino acids. Germline V lookup: CDR1 MNHEY, CDR2 SVGEGT. V lost 2 bases, J lost 6 bases, and 19 bases lay in between. CDR3 amino acids: CASSYRGGRGSAEAFF. The CDR3, as DNA: TGTGCCAGCAGTTACCGGGGGGGCAGGGGTTCGGCTGAAGCTTTCTTT.